The 15 T cell receptor beta chains below all came from one sample that was sequenced in a study of T cells expressing NK-cell markers (TCRdb year 2020). The receptor library was made with 5' RACE. Sequencing was carried out with an Illumina HiSeq 2000. TCRdb reanalyzed the reads, keeping one entry per CDR3 protein sequence and omitting DNA. The table for this sample shows 150,000 to 170,000 distinct CDR3 sequences. About 39% of the sample is held by the ten biggest clonotypes. The sample taken for sequencing was blood T cells: a sorted CD56 or NKG2C T cell subset, CD4+ or CD8+ T cells, or bulk PBMC T cells (not recorded which). These receptor sequences come from a woman aged 50 to 60 in good health. Donor details come from another sample of the same person, matched by shared clones.

V and J are TRBV27 and TRBJ1-3. The CDR3 extends over 15 amino acids. The V gene's germline CDR1 is MNHEY and CDR2 SMNVEV (reference sequence). The CDR3 protein is CASSLTGTSGNTIYF.

The genes are TRBV11-2 and TRBJ2-1; absent DNA, TCRdb's TRBD2 call cannot be checked. CDR1 is SGHAT and CDR2 is FQNNGV in the germline V gene. The CDR3 length is 16 residues. CDR3 region: CASSSLAGGTYNEQFF. Full variable domain (remainder filled in from reference TRBV11-2 and TRBJ2-1): EAGVAQSPRYKIIEKRQSVAFWCNPISGHATLYWYQQILGQGPKLLIQFQNNGVVDDSQLPKDRFSAERLKGVDSTLKIQPAKLEDSAVYLCASSSLAGGTYNEQFFGPGTRLTVL.

The chain recombines TRBV7-6 with TRBJ2-1; TCRdb's D call of TRBD1 is untestable without DNA. The CDR3 consists of 15 residues. Per the germline V gene, CDR1 is SGHVS and CDR2 is FNYEAQ. CDR3 in amino acids: CASSVQGGGSDEQFF. The full variable domain, its missing parts supplied by reference TRBV7-6 and TRBJ2-1, is GAGVSQSPRYKVTKRGQDVALRCDPISGHVSLYWYRQALGQGPEFLTYFNYEAQQDKSGLPNDRFSAERPEGSISTLTIQRTEQRDSAMYRCASSVQGGGSDEQFFGPGTRLTVL.

The V call is TRBV20-1, the J call TRBJ1-5. The germline CDR1 and CDR2 sequences are DFQATT and SNEGSKA (reference sequence). This CDR3 comprises 16 residues. CDR3 sequence reads: CSARGGPAFGNQPQHF.

V is TRBV13 and J is TRBJ1-1. From germline, CDR1 is PRHDT and CDR2 FYEKMQ (reference sequence). CDR3 size: 12 residues. The CDR3 loop reads CASSLLNTEAFF. The full variable domain, with the rest looked up from reference TRBV13 and TRBJ1-1, is AAGVIQSPRHLIKEKRETATLKCYPIPRHDTVYWYQQGPGQDPQFLISFYEKMQSDKGSIPDRFSAQQFSDYHSELNMSSLELGDSALYFCASSLLNTEAFFGQGTRLTVV.

This chain uses TRBV5-1 with TRBJ2-3; the D call of TRBD1 rests on TCRdb alone, since no DNA is present to check it. Germline values: CDR1 SGHRS, CDR2 YFSETQ. CDR3 size: 14 residues. This CDR3 reads CASSWGQGKDTQYF.

The rearrangement joins TRBV12-3 or TRBV12-4 to TRBJ2-3; no DNA is available, so the TRBD1 call from TCRdb remains unchecked. The CDR3 runs to 13 residues. The CDR3 reads CASSPDGADTQYF.

The rearrangement links TRBV4-1 to TRBJ2-7. The CDR3 length is 13 residues. CDR1 is MGHRA, CDR2 YSYEKL, per germline. CDR3 sequence reads: CASSHLVSYEQYF.

This chain joins TRBV7-2 and TRBJ2-5. This CDR3 region has 14 residues. Per germline, CDR1 SGHTA and CDR2 FQGNSA. This CDR3 reads CASSLAQIQETQYF.

The V call is TRBV6-5, the J call TRBJ2-7; TCRdb selects TRBD1, and the lack of DNA leaves this call unchecked. CDR1 and CDR2 from the germline V gene are MNHEY and SVGAGI. The CDR3 covers 15 residues. The CDR3 sequence is CASSTGEGSSYEQYF.

The chain combines TRBV4-1 with TRBJ2-1; without DNA, the TCRdb call of TRBD2 cannot be checked. The V gene's germline CDR1 is MGHRA and CDR2 YSYEKL. The CDR3 spans 15 residues. The CDR3 region is CASSQDGLVYNEQFF.

The chain couples TRBV5-1 to TRBJ2-3; the TCRdb call, TRBD2, lacks DNA for checking. The CDR3 runs to 16 residues. Germline CDR1 SGHRS, CDR2 YFSETQ. Here the CDR3 reads CASSPVGGALADTQYF.

The gene calls are TRBV29-1 and TRBJ2-1; TCRdb gives TRBD2 as the D gene, but with no DNA this cannot be confirmed. The germline V gene encodes CDR1 SQVTM and CDR2 ANQGSEA. The CDR3 has 15 residues. CDR3: CSVAGGTSGSGEQFF.

The J gene is TRBJ1-5, the V gene TRBV27. The CDR3 runs to 14 residues. The germline CDR1 and CDR2 sequences are MNHEY and SMNVEV (reference sequence). CDR3 protein: CASSHDGINQPQHF.

V and J are TRBV7-6 and TRBJ1-4. The CDR3 has 12 amino acids. CDR1 and CDR2 from the germline V gene are SGHVS and FNYEAQ. The CDR3 spells CASSFEGEKLFF.